This T cell receptor beta chain derives from a study of beta chain features in type 1 diabetes (dated by TCRdb to the late 2010s). Study-level background: Mean age, gender distribution, total cell number and subset yield were not different between patients and healthy donors. Across all samples, some 100,000,000 sorted cells were examined, and cell number per subset correlated strongly with RNA yield. The study compared TCRB repertoires of sorted circulating CD4+ T cell subsets between recently diagnosed type 1 diabetes patients and matched healthy donors. Regulatory and stem cell-like memory subsets were obtained from only 8 patients and roughly 8 healthy donors, while naive and central memory subsets were obtained from all 30 or so donors.

The germline V gene (reference sequence) sets CDR1 to MNHEY and CDR2 to SMNVEV. Measured from the cysteine to the phenylalanine, the CDR3 is 13 residues long. Just CDR3 DNA is preserved here, 39 bases in frame from base 1. V is cut by 6 bases and J by 3 bases, and the space between the germline ends is 9 bases. Each donor gave one peripheral blood draw, averaging approximately 0.12 L, which was collected into heparinised tubes. Using a panel that included CD45RO, CCR7, CD25, CD127, CD95 and CD27, naive, central memory, regulatory and stem cell-like memory CD4+ T cells were sorted on a BD FACSAria II. Purity was above 95% for every sorted population. PBMCs were isolated right away by Lymphoprep density gradient centrifugation and were stained directly, without culture. To minimize batch effects, samples were stained and sorted in pairs, one healthy donor with one patient per experiment. As for this clone: It has no known antigen specificity. Qualities for individual bases were not recorded, and no much larger clone is one base off.

The High Capacity cDNA Reverse Transcription Kit was used to reverse transcribe all of the isolated RNA, meaning that expressed TCRB transcripts were what got sequenced. Naive, central memory and regulatory T cell samples underwent deep immunoSEQ sequencing, averaging around 3.6 million total reads per sample. Sorted cells were lysed in RLT buffer, and RNA was extracted using DNase-treated RNeasy Micro or Mini kits according to cell number. Each cell subset was processed on its own to prevent cross-contamination, while patient and healthy donor samples were processed together. TCRB sequences were amplified from cDNA with the immunoSEQ multiplex PCR, producing 87-bp fragments spanning the CDR3 region. Amplicons were sequenced on the Illumina HiSeq platform. As for the authors' bioinformatics: PCR bias was corrected computationally using synthetic template baselines, and reads within Hamming distance 2 were collapsed, with unmergeable singletons discarded. Reads were aligned against IMGT so that V, D and J genes, CDR3 length and insertions or deletions at six rearrangement sites could be assigned. Within each subset, clonotype counts were normalized to the number of sorted cells before true diversity and Gini coefficients were calculated with the tcR R package. The overlap coefficient, calculated on TCRB nucleotide sequences, was used to measure repertoire sharing. Out-of-frame TCRB sequences from naive cells were analyzed to stand in for the pre-selection repertoire. Drawn from immuneACCESS, this table holds only the in-frame rearrangements with V and J called that TCRdb kept. Clones are partly lost; checked studies trace under half to an unresolved V gene and leave the rest unexplained. Clonal size and the V and J genes are those of that table, whereas D and trimming came from the DNA. The sample table shows a few hundred thousand clones, and around an eighth are seen once. The ten largest clones take up around 0.02% of the sample.

Points the paper makes about the study in general: PCR might favor shorter templates, but patient and control samples were amplified and corrected together, so any skew would affect both groups equally. Type 1 diabetes patients showed a moderate but significant shortening of TCRB CDR3 length in all four CD4+ subsets. Naive, central memory and regulatory TCRB repertoires appeared to be more alike among patients than among healthy donors. Because cDNA was sequenced instead of genomic DNA, highly expressing activated cells could be over-represented, though the groups showed no difference in activation or CD3 levels. Only small numbers of individuals were included in the HLA sub-analyses, which left unresolved whether HLA type had any influence on TCRB rearrangement. At VDJ recombination sites, patients with type 1 diabetes made fewer insertions and deleted more nucleotides, a pattern implying thymic rearrangement abnormalities.

This TCR was recovered from a man aged 18 to 29 in good health. Sequencing was performed on naive CD4+ T cells from blood. This specimen's cell subset or site label, interpreted: true naive CD4+ T cells. Recombination linked TRBV27 to TRBJ2-1; the D region possibly corresponds to TRBD1 (6 bases align). Read as DNA, the sequence is TGTGCCAGCAGACTACAGGGCTACAATGAGCAGTTCTTC. Its protein reads: CASRLQGYNEQFF.